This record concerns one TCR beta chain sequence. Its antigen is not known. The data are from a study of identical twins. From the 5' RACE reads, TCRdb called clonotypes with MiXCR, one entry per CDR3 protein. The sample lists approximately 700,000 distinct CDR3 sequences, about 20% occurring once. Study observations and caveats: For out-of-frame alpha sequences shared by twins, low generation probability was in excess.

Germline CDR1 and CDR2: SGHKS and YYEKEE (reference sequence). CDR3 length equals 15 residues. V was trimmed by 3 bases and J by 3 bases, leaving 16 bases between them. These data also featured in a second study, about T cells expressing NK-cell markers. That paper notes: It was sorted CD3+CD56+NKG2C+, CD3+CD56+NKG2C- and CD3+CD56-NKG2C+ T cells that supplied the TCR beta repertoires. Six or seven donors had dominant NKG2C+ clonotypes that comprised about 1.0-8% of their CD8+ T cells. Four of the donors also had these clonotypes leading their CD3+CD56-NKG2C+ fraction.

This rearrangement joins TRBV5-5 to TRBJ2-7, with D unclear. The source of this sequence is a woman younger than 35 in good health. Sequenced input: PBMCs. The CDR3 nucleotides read TGTGCCAGCAGCTCCACCGGTACAGCGCGCTACGAGCAGTACTTC. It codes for CASSSTGTARYEQYF. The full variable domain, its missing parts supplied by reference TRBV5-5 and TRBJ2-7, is DAGVTQSPTHLIKTRGQQVTLRCSPISGHKSVSWYQQVLGQGPQFIFQYYEKEERGRGNFPDRFSARQFPNYSSELNVNALLLGDSALYLCASSSTGTARYEQYFGPGTRLTVT.